The 14 T cell receptor beta chains reported below all come from one sample, sequenced in a study of CD8 T cells in ankylosing spondylitis. Study findings and constraints: Apparently characteristic of ankylosing spondylitis blood was a TCR beta motif (roughly 8 highly homologous variants).

The antigens for these receptors are not known. TCRdb reprocessed the 5' RACE reads via MiXCR and lists one record per CDR3 protein. The repertoire holds approximately 150,000 distinct CDR3 sequences, with 17% as singletons. Sequenced sample: blood, either unsorted or a sorted T cell fraction (not recorded which). Source of these receptors: a male donor with ankylosing spondylitis.

J is TRBJ2-5 and V is TRBV28, with TRBD2 identical over 10 bases. Per germline, CDR1 MDHEN and CDR2 SYDVKM. The CDR3 is 13 residues long. Germline trimming cut 7 bases from V and 4 bases from J; bases unmatched to any gene: 3. The CDR3 DNA is TGTGCCAGCACCATAGCGGGGGGAGAGACCCAGTACTTC. This gives the protein CASTIAGGETQYF.

Only a few counts were recorded for this clonotype. This chain connects TRBV15 to TRBJ2-1; possibly TRBD2 for D (5 bases). The CDR3 spans 16 residues. Trimming stripped 0 bases from V and 4 bases from J, with 13 bases between. Germline-derived CDR1 and CDR2 are LNHNV and YYDKDF (reference sequence). CDR3 DNA: TGTGCCACCAGCAGAGATCTCCCCAGCGGTTACAATGAGCAGTTCTTC. Translation: CATSRDLPSGYNEQFF.

The chain joins TRBV27 to TRBJ2-5; 8 bases are a match to TRBD1. CDR1 is MNHEY, CDR2 SMNVEV, per germline (reference sequence). The ends lost 5 bases at V and 5 bases at J; junction bases unmatched: 10. The CDR3 covers 15 residues. The CDR3 coding sequence is TGTGCCAGCAGTCCTTACACTGGACAGGGTGAGACCCAGTACTTC. Protein: CASSPYTGQGETQYF.

V gene TRBV25-1 combines with J gene TRBJ2-4, with 8 bases matching TRBD2. The V gene end was trimmed by 3 bases and the J gene end by 9 bases; junction bases not matched to a gene: 4. This CDR3 has 13 residues. Germline V CDR1 and CDR2: MGHDK, SYGVNS. CDR3 DNA sequence: TGTGCCAGCAGTGATGGACTAGCCGGCATTCAGTACTTC. Protein product: CASSDGLAGIQYF.

The chain employs TRBV7-9 and TRBJ2-7; 13 positions agree with TRBD2. Losses at the gene ends were 6 bases for V and 6 bases for J; bases not matched to a gene: 8. The CDR3 is 15 residues long. Germline V gene sequence: CDR1 SEHNR, CDR2 FQNEAQ (reference sequence). The CDR3 is CASRPRTSGSFEQYF. In DNA, the CDR3 is TGTGCCAGCAGACCAAGGACTAGCGGGAGTTTCGAGCAGTACTTC.

The chain uses TRBV12-3 or TRBV12-4 and TRBJ1-2, with 8 nucleotides matching TRBD1. With 5 bases clipped from V and 6 bases from J, the junction kept 14 bases outside the gene matches. The length of the CDR3 is 16 residues. CDR3 in amino acids: CASSPHHPDRENGYTF. The CDR3 nucleotides read TGTGCCAGCAGTCCACACCACCCGGACAGGGAGAATGGCTACACCTTC.

This chain joins TRBV19 and TRBJ1-2; TRBD1 might be the D (5 bases). Germline V CDR1 and CDR2: LNHDA, SQIVND (reference sequence). The CDR3 loop spans 15 amino acids. The V gene lost 8 bases and the J gene lost 0 bases, with 16 bases spanning the gap. This CDR3 reads CASLGMEGANYGYTF. The CDR3 nucleotides are TGTGCCAGTTTGGGGATGGAAGGGGCTAACTATGGCTACACCTTC.

V usage is TRBV4-1 and J usage is TRBJ1-2, with 10 bases aligning to TRBD1. CDR1 MGHRA and CDR2 YSYEKL come from the germline V gene. CDR3 length equals 15 residues. Germline trimming cut 3 bases from V and 2 bases from J; bases unmatched to any gene: 3. DNA of the CDR3: TGCGCCAGCAGCCAGTGGGGACAGGGGAACTATGGCTACACCTTC. Translating it yields CASSQWGQGNYGYTF.

The chain has TRBV29-1 and TRBJ2-1, with no clear D. The ends were cut back, 7 bases at V and 7 bases at J, with 8 bases in the middle. Germline CDR1 SQVTM, CDR2 ANQGSEA. CDR3 length: 10 residues. The CDR3 protein is CSAQQNEQFF. In DNA form, the CDR3 reads TGCAGCGCTCAACAGAATGAGCAGTTCTTC.

This clonotype has a count of ten or more. The genes are TRBV5-1 and TRBJ2-2; TRBD1 matches at 7 bases. The CDR3 contains 15 residues. Per germline, CDR1 SGHRS and CDR2 YFSETQ. V lost 1 base, J lost 0 bases, and 0 bases stayed unmatched. The CDR3 is CASSLQGANTGELFF. Here the CDR3 DNA reads TGCGCCAGCAGCTTGCAGGGGGCGAACACCGGGGAGCTGTTTTTT.

This clonotype was seen many times. This chain links TRBV29-1 with TRBJ2-1, with D tentatively TRBD1 (5 bases). Looked up from germline, CDR1 is SQVTM and CDR2 is ANQGSEA. The length of the CDR3 is 16 residues. Trimming pared 6 bases from V and 6 bases from J, leaving 24 bases between. The CDR3 region is CSVSGIPRGAFNEQFF. In nucleotides, the CDR3 is TGCAGCGTCAGTGGGATTCCTAGGGGCGCTTTCAATGAGCAGTTCTTC.

The J gene is TRBJ2-7, the V gene TRBV20-1; 13 nucleotides agree with TRBD2. This CDR3 is built from 14 residues. CDR1 is DFQATT and CDR2 is SNEGSKA in the germline V gene (reference sequence). After removal of 2 bases from V and 7 bases from J, the junction contained 5 bases not matched to a gene. For the CDR3, the DNA is TGCAGTGCTAGACCCCGACTAGCGGGAGGTGAGCAGTACTTC. Protein product: CSARPRLAGGEQYF.

This clonotype came up a few times. The chain combines TRBV27 with TRBJ2-7; 10 bases are shared with TRBD2. The CDR3 extends over 15 amino acids. The germline gives CDR1 MNHEY, CDR2 SMNVEV (reference sequence). V was clipped by 2 bases and J by 3 bases; unmatched bases: 4. In DNA, the CDR3 is TGTGCCAGCAGTTTAGGGACTAGCGTTTTCTACGAGCAGTACTTC. Amino acid sequence: CASSLGTSVFYEQYF.

This clonotype was seen a few times. The rearrangement uses TRBV4-3 and TRBJ2-7; 10 bases fit TRBD2. Germline lookup yields CDR1 LGHNA and CDR2 YSLEER. V was clipped by 2 bases and J by 2 bases; unmatched bases: 9. The CDR3 has 17 amino acids. The DNA for the CDR3 is TGCGCCAGCAGCCAAAGCCCCTTAGCGGGAGGAACCTACGAGCAGTACTTC. This translates into CASSQSPLAGGTYEQYF.